This T cell receptor beta chain was documented in a study of blood T cell repertoires in COVID-19. The table came from immunoSEQ multiplex PCR; TCRdb's copy has only in-frame clones and leaves some out. This table has approximately 280,000 clones, about 90% appearing once. This CDR3 region has 16 residues. With 3 bases removed from V and 1 base from J, the gap between germline ends came to 13 bases. The germline V gene has CDR1 SGDLS and CDR2 YYNGEE. The chain employs TRBV9 and TRBJ2-2; D call uncertain. This clonotype was sampled from an older woman who had recovered from COVID-19. The source material was PBMCs or T cells enriched from blood (not recorded which). The CDR3 region has the DNA TGTGCCAGCAGCGGAGTAACCGCACTGAACACCGGGGAGCTGTTTTTT. The encoded protein is CASSGVTALNTGELFF.